The 3 T cell receptor beta chains listed next were all sequenced from one sample in a study of T cells in Graves' hyperthyroidism and ophthalmopathy. The source material, RNA transcripts, was used to amplify TCR beta CDR3 regions. RT-PCR in the first round (using the HTBI primer set) targeted the TCR CDR3. TCRdb fed the multiplex PCR reads into MiXCR, producing one record per CDR3 protein. The sample has 450,000 to 600,000 distinct CDR3 sequences; approximately 20% are singletons. Source material: blood. All receptors come from a man aged 40-49 years with Graves' ophthalmopathy.

This clonotype was counted between two and nine times. The rearrangement links TRBV9 to TRBJ2-1; 13 nucleotides agree with TRBD2. CDR1 and CDR2 (germline): SGDLS, YYNGEE. This CDR3 spans 17 amino acids. V lost 0 bases, J lost 6 bases, and 6 bases stayed unmatched. The DNA of the CDR3 is TGTGCCAGCAGCGTAGACGGGACTAGCGGGATCCGCAATGAGCAGTTCTTC. Translation: CASSVDGTSGIRNEQFF. Together with reference TRBV9 and TRBJ2-1, the CDR3 gives the full variable domain: DSGVTQTPKHLITATGQRVTLRCSPRSGDLSVYWYQQSLDQGLQFLIQYYNGEERAKGNILERFSAQQFPDLHSELNLSSLELGDSALYFCASSVDGTSGIRNEQFFGPGTRLTVL.

Regarding this clonotype: A read error may produce the germline difference seen at one junction end. The chain carries TRBV11-2 and TRBJ2-2, with D perhaps matching TRBD1 (5 bases). The CDR3 covers 17 residues. CDR1 and CDR2 (germline): SGHAT, FQNNGV. CDR3 amino acids: CVSSSLQDIPQTGELFF. The CDR3 region has the DNA TGTGTCAGCAGCTCCCTCCAGGACATCCCCCAGACCGGGGAGCTGTTTTTT.

This clonotype was seen more than once but under ten times. This chain connects TRBV20-1 to TRBJ2-7; D gene ambiguous. Trimming removed 1 base at V and 5 bases at J, with 15 bases between. CDR3 length: 14 residues. In germline, CDR1 is DFQATT, CDR2 SNEGSKA (reference sequence). The CDR3 region has the DNA TGCAGTGCTAGAGCCATGGCCACACTGGACGAGCAGTACTTC. The encoded protein is CSARAMATLDEQYF.